This note documents a single T cell receptor beta chain sequence. The antigen remains undetermined. PCR was performed using 60 Vbeta and 13 Jbeta primers. Sequencing used immunoSEQ multiplex PCR; TCRdb keeps in-frame clones, though not all of them. This repertoire includes over 100,000 clones. The CDR3 is made up of 15 amino acids. CDR1 SNHLY and CDR2 FYNNEI come from the germline V gene. J was trimmed by 5 bases and V by 3 bases; bases with no gene match: 6. This record belongs to a study of cytomegalovirus exposure and HLA in healthy donors. Notes on the study in general: For most subjects, TCR beta sequences were reported to predict HLA-A and HLA-B alleles with accuracy. When analyzed later, the rates of TCR association showed variation by HLA locus, with DRB1 the most and HLA-C the fewest.

The chain is built from TRBV2 and TRBJ2-1, with TRBD1 matching 8 bases. The sequence was obtained from a woman in her forties in good health and CMV-seropositive. The material sequenced was PBMCs. CDR3 amino acids: CASSESRGPDNEQFF. The CDR3 DNA reads as TGTGCCAGCAGTGAGTCCAGGGGGCCAGACAATGAGCAGTTCTTC.